This T cell receptor beta chain was sequenced in a study of early T cells in non-severe SARS-CoV-2 infection. Unique molecular identifiers (one per individual cDNA molecule) were attached. TCRdb fed the 5' RACE reads into MiXCR, producing one record per CDR3 protein. Of about 49,000 distinct CDR3 sequences listed, roughly 6% are singletons. In this sample, this clonotype turned up once. The CDR3 extends over 15 amino acids. Sequenced here: whole blood, sampled at baseline. This clonotype was obtained from an adult who was a healthcare worker with PCR-confirmed SARS-CoV-2 infection or an uninfected control (not recorded which). The rearrangement links TRBV21-1 to TRBJ2-5. TRBV21-1 is marked as a pseudogene. The CDR3 spells CASSKGGPFQETQYF. CDR3 DNA: TGTGCCAGCAGCAAAGGGGGTCCATTCCAAGAGACCCAGTACTTC.